A selection of T cell receptor beta chains follows, all from one sample in a study of blood T cell repertoires in COVID-19. Method: immunoSEQ multiplex PCR; TCRdb's copy keeps in-frame clones and lacks some. This sample has more than 110,000 clones, with roughly 80% found just once. The material sequenced was PBMCs or T cells enriched from blood (not recorded which). These receptors were collected from a man in his forties or fifties with acute COVID-19. Both conserved end residues are part of each CDR3. The D gene is left open where the match is weak.

TRBV12-3/TRBV12-4	13	.	TRBJ1-4	CASSRQKDEKLFF
TRBV27	15	.	TRBJ1-5	CASSPDPQGNQPQHF
TRBV5-4	16	TRBD1	TRBJ2-2	CASSPTLGQGAGELFF
TRBV24-1	17	.	TRBJ1-1	CATSDFQRTVRNTEAFF
TRBV6-2/TRBV6-3	14	.	TRBJ2-7	CASSYSYEGHEQYF
TRBV4-1	15	TRBD1	TRBJ2-3	CASSRDSIMTDTQYF
TRBV30	14	TRBD1	TRBJ2-7	CAWSKGQKSYEQYF
TRBV27	15	TRBD2	TRBJ2-7	CASSLKGLDYYEQYF
TRBV19	15	.	TRBJ1-4	CASTPFAGVNEKLFF
TRBV7-9	14	.	TRBJ2-1	CASSPMPAYNEQFF
TRBV28	17	.	TRBJ2-3	CASSLQGLEDNTDTQYF
TRBV4-3	18	.	TRBJ2-1	CASSQDPVGVVAYNEQFF
TRBV15	14	.	TRBJ2-7	CATSSQGSGYEQYF
TRBV9	13	.	TRBJ2-7	CASSDPAGYEQYF
TRBV19	14	.	TRBJ2-7	CASSIGPGSYEQYF
TRBV5-8	14	.	TRBJ1-2	CASSFQGIVGGYTF
TRBV28	15	TRBD1	TRBJ1-1	CASSKGGRTDTEAFF
TRBV7-9	15	TRBD1	TRBJ2-7	CASSDPRQGEYEQYF
TRBV6-5	14	TRBD1	TRBJ2-7	CASWRDRGLYEQYF
TRBV19	11	TRBD1	TRBJ2-1	CASSAPWTGLF
TRBV5-1	16	.	TRBJ2-5	CASSLGTEGGQETQYF
TRBV6-6	13	.	TRBJ2-7	CASGVGSQREQYF
TRBV27	15	TRBD1	TRBJ1-6	CASSTRTGYNSPLHF
TRBV6-5	15	.	TRBJ1-3	CASRLGRGSGNTIYF
TRBV5-6	16	TRBD1	TRBJ2-3	CASRLAPGQGVDTQYF
TRBV28	15	.	TRBJ1-5	CALSREPGSNQPQHF
TRBV3-1/TRBV3-2	17	.	TRBJ1-1	CASSQDWVGAWSTEAFF